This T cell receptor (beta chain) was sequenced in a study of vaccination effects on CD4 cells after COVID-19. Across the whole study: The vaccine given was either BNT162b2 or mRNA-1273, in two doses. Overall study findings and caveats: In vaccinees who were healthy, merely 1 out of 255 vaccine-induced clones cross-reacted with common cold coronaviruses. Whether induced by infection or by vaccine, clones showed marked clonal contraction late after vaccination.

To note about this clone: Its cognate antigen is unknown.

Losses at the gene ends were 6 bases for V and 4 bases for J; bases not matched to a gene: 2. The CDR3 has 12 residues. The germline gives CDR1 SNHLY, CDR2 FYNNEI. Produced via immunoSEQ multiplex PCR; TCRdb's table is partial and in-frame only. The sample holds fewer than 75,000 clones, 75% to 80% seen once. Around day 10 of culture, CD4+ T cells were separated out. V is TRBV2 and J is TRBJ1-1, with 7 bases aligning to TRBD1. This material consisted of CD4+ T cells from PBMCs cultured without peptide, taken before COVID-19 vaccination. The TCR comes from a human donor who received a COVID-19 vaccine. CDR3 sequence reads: CASSPGGTEAFF. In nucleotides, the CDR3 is TGTGCCAGCAGCCCAGGGGGCACTGAAGCTTTCTTT.